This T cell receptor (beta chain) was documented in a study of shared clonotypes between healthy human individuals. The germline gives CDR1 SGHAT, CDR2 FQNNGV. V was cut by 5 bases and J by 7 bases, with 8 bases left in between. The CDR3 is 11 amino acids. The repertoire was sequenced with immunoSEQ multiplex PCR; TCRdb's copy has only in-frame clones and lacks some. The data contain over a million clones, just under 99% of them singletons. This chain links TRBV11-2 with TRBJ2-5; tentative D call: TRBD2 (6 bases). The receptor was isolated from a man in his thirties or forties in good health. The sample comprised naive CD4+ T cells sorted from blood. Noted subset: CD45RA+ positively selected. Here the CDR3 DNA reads TGTGCCAGCAGCCCCGGGGGGACCCAGTACTTC. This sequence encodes CASSPGGTQYF.